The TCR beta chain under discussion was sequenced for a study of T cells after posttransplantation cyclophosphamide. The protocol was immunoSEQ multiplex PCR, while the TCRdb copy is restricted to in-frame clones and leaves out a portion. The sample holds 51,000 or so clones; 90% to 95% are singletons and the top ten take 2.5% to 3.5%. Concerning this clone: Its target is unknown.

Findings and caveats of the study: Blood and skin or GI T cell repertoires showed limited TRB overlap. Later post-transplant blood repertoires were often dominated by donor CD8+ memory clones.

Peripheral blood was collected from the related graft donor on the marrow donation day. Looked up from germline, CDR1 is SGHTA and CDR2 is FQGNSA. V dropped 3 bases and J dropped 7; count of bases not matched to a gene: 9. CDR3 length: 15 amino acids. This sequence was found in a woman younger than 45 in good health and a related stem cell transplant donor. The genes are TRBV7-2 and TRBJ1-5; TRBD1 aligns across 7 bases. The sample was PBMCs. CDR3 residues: CASSFRTGVRQPQHF. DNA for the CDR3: TGTGCCAGCAGCTTTCGAACAGGGGTTCGGCAGCCCCAGCATTTT.